Listed below are T cell receptor beta chains from one sample, sequenced in a study of monozygotic twins with inflammatory bowel disease. Reanalyzing the 5' RACE reads, TCRdb keeps one entry per CDR3 protein, without DNA. The listing records approximately 200,000 distinct CDR3 sequences. Sequencing was done on a sample of blood. These receptors were taken from a human donor with ulcerative colitis or Crohn's disease, or a healthy co-twin of an affected twin (not recorded which). Both conserved end residues are part of each CDR3.

>TRBJ1-1|TRBV7-2
CASSQTAMNTEAFF
>TRBJ2-3|TRBV5-6
CASSNTGTLGLADTQYF
>TRBJ2-6|TRBV21-1
CATNIRVGASGANVLTF
>TRBJ2-2|TRBV12-3/TRBV12-4
CASGLAGGNTGELFF
>TRBJ2-1|TRBV3-1
CASSQPGTGDNEQFF
>TRBJ1-2|TRBV29-1
CSVEALGRTYGYTF
>TRBJ1-5|TRBV12-3/TRBV12-4
CASSLLGLNSNQPQHF
>TRBJ2-3|TRBV4-2
CASSRYSGGAADTQYF
>TRBJ2-3|TRBV28
CASSFTQGADTQYF
>TRBJ2-7|TRBV20-1
CSARDEGQGVYEQYF
>TRBJ2-7|TRBV5-1
CASSRTGEINLSYEQYF
>TRBJ1-2|TRBV6-5
CASSYSRGGSGYGYTF
>TRBJ1-1|TRBV18
CASSGVVGVTEAFF
>TRBJ1-3|TRBV12-3/TRBV12-4
CASSSQESGNTIYF
>TRBJ2-1|TRBV7-6
CASSLEGSTLNEQFF
>TRBJ2-3|TRBV7-6
CASSLPGVDTQYF
>TRBJ2-7|TRBV29-1
CSARDRLYEQYF